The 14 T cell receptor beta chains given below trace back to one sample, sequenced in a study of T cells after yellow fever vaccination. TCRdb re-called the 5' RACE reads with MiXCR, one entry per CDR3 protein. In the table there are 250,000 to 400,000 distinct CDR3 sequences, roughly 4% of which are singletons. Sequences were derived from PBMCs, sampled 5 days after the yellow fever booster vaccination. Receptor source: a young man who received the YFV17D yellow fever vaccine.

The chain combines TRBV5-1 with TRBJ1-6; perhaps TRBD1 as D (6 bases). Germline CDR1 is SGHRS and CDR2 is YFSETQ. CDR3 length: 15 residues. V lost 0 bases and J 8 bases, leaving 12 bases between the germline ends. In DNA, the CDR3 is TGCGCCAGCAGCTTGGGAGGCAGGGGTTATTCACCCCTCCACTTT. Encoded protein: CASSLGGRGYSPLHF.

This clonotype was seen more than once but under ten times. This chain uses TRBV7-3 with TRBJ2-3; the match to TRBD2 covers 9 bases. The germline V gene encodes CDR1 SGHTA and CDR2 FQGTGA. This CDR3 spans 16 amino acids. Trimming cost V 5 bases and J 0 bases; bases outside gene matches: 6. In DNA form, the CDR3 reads TGTGCCAGCAGCCATATAGCGGGGGAGAGCACAGATACGCAGTATTTT. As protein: CASSHIAGESTDTQYF.

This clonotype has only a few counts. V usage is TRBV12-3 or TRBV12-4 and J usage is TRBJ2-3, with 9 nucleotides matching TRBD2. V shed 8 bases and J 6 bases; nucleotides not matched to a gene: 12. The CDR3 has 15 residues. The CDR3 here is CASGRLAGYGDTQYF. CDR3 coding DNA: TGTGCCAGCGGCCGTCTAGCGGGGTATGGGGATACGCAGTATTTT.

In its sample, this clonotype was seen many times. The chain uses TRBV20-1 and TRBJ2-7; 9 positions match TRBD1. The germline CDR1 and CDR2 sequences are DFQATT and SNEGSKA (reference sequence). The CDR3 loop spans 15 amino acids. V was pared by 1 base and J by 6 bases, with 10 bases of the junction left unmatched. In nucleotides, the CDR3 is TGCAGTGCTAGAGGTGGGACAGGGAGTGAGTTCGAGCAGTACTTC. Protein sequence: CSARGGTGSEFEQYF.

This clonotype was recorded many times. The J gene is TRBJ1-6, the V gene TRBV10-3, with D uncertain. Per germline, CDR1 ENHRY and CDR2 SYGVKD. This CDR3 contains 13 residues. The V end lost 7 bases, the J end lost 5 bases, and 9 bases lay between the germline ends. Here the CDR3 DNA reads TGTGCCATCACTGCGGAGAATAATTCACCCCTCCACTTT. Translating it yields CAITAENNSPLHF.

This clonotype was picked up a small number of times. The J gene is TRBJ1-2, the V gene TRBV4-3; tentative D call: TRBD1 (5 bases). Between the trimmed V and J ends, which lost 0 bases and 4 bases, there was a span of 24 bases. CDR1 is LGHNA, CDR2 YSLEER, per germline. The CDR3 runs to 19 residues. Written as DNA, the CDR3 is TGCGCCAGCAGCCAAGATGTCATGGAGGGGTTAGAGCTAGGCTATGGCTACACCTTC. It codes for CASSQDVMEGLELGYGYTF.

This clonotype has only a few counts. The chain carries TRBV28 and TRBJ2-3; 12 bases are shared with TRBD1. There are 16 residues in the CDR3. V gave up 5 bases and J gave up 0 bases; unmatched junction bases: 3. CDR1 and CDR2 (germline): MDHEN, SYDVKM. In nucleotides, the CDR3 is TGTGCCAGCAGTGGGGACAGGGGGCTTAGCACAGATACGCAGTATTTT. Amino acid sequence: CASSGDRGLSTDTQYF.

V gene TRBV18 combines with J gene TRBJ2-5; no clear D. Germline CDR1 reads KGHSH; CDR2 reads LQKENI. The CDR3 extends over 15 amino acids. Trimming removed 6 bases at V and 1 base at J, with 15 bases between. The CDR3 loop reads CASSVTRTTQETQYF. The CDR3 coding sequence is TGTGCCAGCTCCGTCACCCGCACTACCCAAGAGACCCAGTACTTC.

CDR3 bases: TGTGCCAGCAGGCCGGGACAAAAGACCCAGTACTTC. Protein sequence: CASRPGQKTQYF. The gene calls are TRBV12-3 or TRBV12-4 and TRBJ2-5, with D possibly TRBD1 on 6 matching bases. The germline V and J ends were trimmed by 6 bases and 6 bases, with 11 bases remaining between them. The CDR3 covers 12 residues.

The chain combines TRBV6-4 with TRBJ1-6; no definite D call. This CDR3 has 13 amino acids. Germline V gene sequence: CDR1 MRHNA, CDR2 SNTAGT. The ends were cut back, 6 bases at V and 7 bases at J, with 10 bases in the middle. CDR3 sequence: CASSAERNSPLHF. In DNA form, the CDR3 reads TGTGCCAGCAGCGCCGAAAGAAATTCACCCCTCCACTTT.

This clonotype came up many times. The DNA of the CDR3 is TGCGCCAGCAGTTCACAGGGGTCCACAGATACGCAGTATTTT. Protein: CASSSQGSTDTQYF. The chain couples TRBV5-1 to TRBJ2-3; 7 bases map to TRBD1. The CDR3 runs 14 residues. V trimming: 5 bases; J trimming: 2 bases; junction bases outside the gene matches: 5. CDR1 and CDR2 from the germline V gene are SGHRS and YFSETQ.

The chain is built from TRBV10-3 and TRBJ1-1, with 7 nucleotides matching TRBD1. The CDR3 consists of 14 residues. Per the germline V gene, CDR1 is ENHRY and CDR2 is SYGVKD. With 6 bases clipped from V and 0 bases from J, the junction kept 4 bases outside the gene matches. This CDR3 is CAIREQGMNTEAFF. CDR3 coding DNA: TGTGCCATCAGGGAACAGGGGATGAACACTGAAGCTTTCTTT.

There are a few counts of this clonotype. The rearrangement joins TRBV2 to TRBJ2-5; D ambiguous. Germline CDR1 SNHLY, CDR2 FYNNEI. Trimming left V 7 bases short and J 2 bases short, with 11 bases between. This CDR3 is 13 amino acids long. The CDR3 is CASNLLGQETQYF. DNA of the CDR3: TGTGCCAGCAACCTTCTAGGACAAGAGACCCAGTACTTC. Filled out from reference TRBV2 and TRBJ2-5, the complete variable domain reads EPEVTQTPSHQVTQMGQEVILRCVPISNHLYFYWYRQILGQKVEFLVSFYNNEISEKSEIFDDQFSVERPDGSNFTLKIRSTKLEDSAMYFCASNLLGQETQYFGPGTRLLVL.

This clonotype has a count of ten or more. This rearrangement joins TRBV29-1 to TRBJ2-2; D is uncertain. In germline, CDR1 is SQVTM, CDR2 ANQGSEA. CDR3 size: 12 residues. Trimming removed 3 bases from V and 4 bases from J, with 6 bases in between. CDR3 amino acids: CSVEGSTGELFF. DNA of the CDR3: TGCAGCGTTGAGGGGTCCACCGGGGAGCTGTTTTTT.